This TCR beta chain was found in a study of T cells in Graves' hyperthyroidism and ophthalmopathy. Amplified TCR beta CDR3 regions derived from RNA transcripts. Initially, a first-round RT-PCR of the TCR CDR3 employed the HTBI primer set. Using its own MiXCR run on the multiplex PCR reads, TCRdb lists one record per CDR3 protein. The sample yields roughly 660,000 distinct CDR3 sequences, approximately 15% seen once. V lost 0 bases and J lost 6, with 5 bases in between. The CDR3 has 13 amino acids. CDR1 is LNHDA and CDR2 is SQIVND in the germline V gene (reference sequence). The hyperthyroidism patients had all been newly diagnosed, and their disease duration was under 2 months. Their ages ranged from 18 to 65 years.

This receptor was obtained from a middle-aged man with Graves' hyperthyroidism. The chain carries TRBV19 and TRBJ2-2, with D unresolved. Input material: blood. CDR3 DNA sequence: TGTGCCAGTAGTATAGAAGAGGCCGGGGAGCTGTTTTTT. It codes for CASSIEEAGELFF.